The 21 T cell receptor beta chains listed next were all sequenced from one sample in a study of lymphopenia after photon versus proton radiotherapy. The table came from immunoSEQ multiplex PCR; TCRdb's copy has only in-frame clones and leaves some out. The sample records approximately 65,000 clones, approximately 90% being singletons. The starting material was peripheral blood, obtained from a patient treated with proton-based radiotherapy. The receptor source for this set is an elderly man with esophageal cancer.

This chain uses TRBV18 with TRBJ2-1; 12 nucleotides match TRBD2. The germline V gene encodes CDR1 KGHSH and CDR2 LQKENI. V shed 4 bases and J 6 bases; nucleotides not matched to a gene: 10. CDR3 size: 17 residues. The CDR3 loop is CASSRAETSGSSNEQFF. In nucleotides, the CDR3 is TGTGCCAGCTCACGGGCGGAGACTAGCGGGAGTTCCAATGAGCAGTTCTTC.

CDR3: CASSQVSGHGPQHF. CDR3 DNA: TGCGCCAGCAGCCAAGTATCAGGACATGGACCCCAGCATTTT. J is TRBJ1-5 and V is TRBV4-3, with D possibly being TRBD1 (5 bases). This CDR3 contains 14 residues. Germline CDR1 LGHNA, CDR2 YSLEER. V lost 1 base to trimming and J lost 10 bases, with 14 bases between them.

J is TRBJ1-2 and V is TRBV2; 7 bases map to TRBD1. The J segment lost 4 bases and the V segment lost 5 bases, leaving 10 bases of the junction unmatched. The CDR3 runs 15 residues. Germline lookup yields CDR1 SNHLY and CDR2 FYNNEI. The CDR3 DNA sequence: TGTGCCAGCAGTCTCAGACAGGGATCAAGCTATGGCTACACCTTC. Amino acid sequence: CASSLRQGSSYGYTF.

The V and J genes are TRBV30 and TRBJ1-1; D unclear. V was clipped by 2 bases and J by 8 bases, with 9 bases between them. Germline V gives CDR1 GTSNPN, CDR2 SVGIG (reference sequence). The CDR3 extends over 11 amino acids. CDR3 DNA: TGTGCCTGGAGTTATTCGACAGAAGCTTTCTTT. The encoded protein is CAWSYSTEAFF.

The chain couples TRBV4-3 to TRBJ1-2; 7 bases match TRBD1. V lost 0 bases to trimming and J lost 4 bases; unmatched junction nucleotides: 11. The CDR3 runs to 17 residues. Germline-derived CDR1 and CDR2 are LGHNA and YSLEER. CDR3 protein: CASSQDSEGRGLYGYTF. CDR3 sequence (DNA): TGCGCCAGCAGCCAAGATTCAGAGGGGAGGGGGCTCTATGGCTACACCTTC.

The chain recombines TRBV27 with TRBJ2-7; 9 bases align to TRBD1. Per germline, CDR1 MNHEY and CDR2 SMNVEV (reference sequence). The CDR3 contains 14 residues. The trim removed 0 bases at V and 6 bases at J, leaving 3 bases unmatched. The chain's CDR3 is CASSLSGTGTEQYF. The CDR3 DNA reads as TGTGCCAGCAGTTTATCCGGGACAGGGACCGAGCAGTACTTC.

J is TRBJ1-2 and V is TRBV19; 8 bases fit TRBD1. This CDR3 spans 14 amino acids. The V gene's germline CDR1 is LNHDA and CDR2 SQIVND (reference sequence). The junction had 12 bases not matched to a gene; V was cut back by 7 bases and J by 8 bases. The CDR3 nucleotides read TGTGCCAGTACCCGGTTGCAGGGGGCAGAGGGCTACACCTTC. Amino acids: CASTRLQGAEGYTF.

This chain uses TRBV9 with TRBJ2-7; D unresolved. Trimming took 4 bases from V and 2 from J, leaving 13 bases between them. The CDR3 has 14 amino acids. Germline V gene lookup returns CDR1 SGDLS and CDR2 YYNGEE. The CDR3 nucleotides read TGTGCCAGCAGCATGGATGGACGGACCTACGAGCAGTACTTC. This codes for CASSMDGRTYEQYF. Drawing the rest from reference TRBV9 and TRBJ2-7, the complete variable domain is DSGVTQTPKHLITATGQRVTLRCSPRSGDLSVYWYQQSLDQGLQFLIQYYNGEERAKGNILERFSAQQFPDLHSELNLSSLELGDSALYFCASSMDGRTYEQYFGPGTRLTVT.

The J gene is TRBJ2-7, the V gene TRBV6-1; D may match TRBD1 or TRBD2 (5 bases each). V lost 10 bases and J 3 bases, leaving 19 bases between the germline ends. The CDR3 is 14 amino acids. Germline V gene lookup returns CDR1 MNHNS and CDR2 SASEGT. CDR3 coding DNA: TGTGCCATCCGTCGACCGGGACCCCTCTACGAGCAGTACTTC. Translated, it gives CAIRRPGPLYEQYF.

The chain joins TRBV15 to TRBJ2-7; D is unresolved. Trimming removed 0 bases from V and 2 bases from J, with 14 bases in between. This CDR3 region has 16 residues. Germline V CDR1 and CDR2: LNHNV, YYDKDF (reference sequence). The chain's CDR3 is CATSRDSAEMAYEQYF. The CDR3 nucleotides read TGTGCCACCAGCAGAGATTCCGCGGAAATGGCCTACGAGCAGTACTTC.

The V gene is TRBV7-2, the J gene TRBJ1-1; a possible D gene is TRBD1 (5 bases). Trimming removed 0 bases from V and 10 bases from J, with 12 bases in between. This CDR3 comprises 13 residues. The germline V gene encodes CDR1 SGHTA and CDR2 FQGNSA. As DNA, the CDR3 is TGTGCCAGCAGCTTAGCTTTGGGGGACCTAGCTTTCTTT. As protein: CASSLALGDLAFF.

There are a few counts of this clone. The chain recombines TRBV27 with TRBJ2-1, with D perhaps assigned TRBD1 or TRBD2 (5 bases each). The CDR3 has 19 amino acids. Between the trimmed V and J ends, which lost 7 bases and 0 bases, there was a span of 25 bases. The germline gives CDR1 MNHEY, CDR2 SMNVEV (reference sequence). For the CDR3, the DNA is TGTGCCAGCACCCAGCGTTTCTGGGGGAGCACGAGCTCCTACAATGAGCAGTTCTTC. Amino acid sequence: CASTQRFWGSTSSYNEQFF.

This chain links TRBV7-5 with TRBJ2-7. TRBV7-5 is annotated as a pseudogene. The CDR3 sequence is 16 residues long. The CDR3 region has the DNA TGTGTCAGAAGCTTAGGCCGGGACGGTTGCCCCTACGAGCAGTACTTC. Protein: CVRSLGRDGCPYEQYF.

The chain has TRBV2 and TRBJ1-6; no clear D gene. The V end lost 1 base, the J end lost 10 bases, and 11 bases lay between the germline ends. CDR1 SNHLY and CDR2 FYNNEI come from the germline V gene. The CDR3 is 14 amino acids. CDR3 amino acids: CASSEESPRSPLHF. The CDR3 DNA sequence: TGTGCCAGCAGTGAAGAGAGCCCGCGGTCACCCCTCCACTTT.

The chain employs TRBV25-1 and TRBJ2-7; D call uncertain. Trimming left V 3 bases short and J 0 bases short, with 9 bases between. The CDR3 runs to 14 residues. CDR1 and CDR2 (germline): MGHDK, SYGVNS. CDR3 nucleotide sequence: TGTGCCAGCAGTGAGATTGGACCCTCCTACGAGCAGTACTTC. This sequence encodes CASSEIGPSYEQYF.

V gene TRBV28 combines with J gene TRBJ2-5; a weak D match, TRBD2 (6 bases). CDR1 and CDR2 (germline): MDHEN, SYDVKM. The CDR3 loop spans 13 amino acids. V lost 10 bases, J lost 1 base, and 13 bases lay in between. The CDR3 coding sequence is TGTGCCACCGAATTAGCGGCCCAAGAGACCCAGTACTTC. Encoded protein: CATELAAQETQYF.

V usage is TRBV18 and J usage is TRBJ1-3, with D possibly TRBD1 on 5 matching bases. Per the germline V gene, CDR1 is KGHSH and CDR2 is LQKENI. The CDR3 is 15 amino acids. Trimming cost V 3 bases and J 4 bases, with 13 bases left between them. The CDR3: CASSPPGLEGNTIYF. Here the CDR3 DNA reads TGTGCCAGCTCACCCCCGGGGCTCGAAGGAAACACCATATATTTT.

V is TRBV7-9 and J is TRBJ1-2; D is unclear. The CDR3 totals 11 residues. The V end lost 3 bases, the J end lost 4 bases, and 3 bases lay between the germline ends. Germline-derived CDR1 and CDR2 are SEHNR and FQNEAQ (reference sequence). The CDR3 loop is CASSLAYGYTF. CDR3 DNA: TGTGCCAGCAGCTTGGCCTATGGCTACACCTTC.

This clone turned up a few times. V and J are TRBV5-4 and TRBJ2-7; D tentatively reads TRBD1 or TRBD2 (5 bases each). The germline V gene has CDR1 SGHNT and CDR2 YYREEE (reference sequence). This CDR3 contains 14 residues. V was cut by 5 bases and J by 0 bases, with 12 bases left in between. The CDR3 region is CASRWDLSSYEQYF. The CDR3 coding sequence is TGTGCCAGCAGGTGGGACCTGAGCTCCTACGAGCAGTACTTC.

The J gene is TRBJ1-4, the V gene TRBV6-6; D gene unclear. The CDR3 is made up of 15 amino acids. The V gene's germline CDR1 is MNHNY and CDR2 SVGAGI (reference sequence). Trimming took off 5 bases at V and 0 bases at J, with 10 bases between the two ends. Here the CDR3 reads CASSVDPATNEKLFF. The CDR3 DNA is TGTGCCAGCAGTGTCGATCCTGCAACTAATGAAAAACTGTTTTTT.

V is TRBV28 and J is TRBJ1-1, with D unclear. Germline V gene data show CDR1 as MDHEN and CDR2 as SYDVKM. The V gene lost 4 bases and the J gene lost 1 base, with 7 bases spanning the gap. The CDR3 covers 13 residues. CDR3: CASSSIRNTEAFF. The CDR3 DNA reads TGTGCCAGCAGTTCTATCAGGAACACTGAAGCTTTCTTT.